Each of the 6 T cell receptor beta chains below was sequenced from the same sample in a study of cytomegalovirus exposure and HLA in healthy donors. Method: immunoSEQ multiplex PCR; TCRdb's copy keeps in-frame clones and lacks some. The sample records 150,000 to 250,000 clones, 65% to 90% being singletons. The sequenced sample was PBMCs. The receptors stem from a woman aged 25 to 39 in good health and CMV-seropositive.

Concerning this clone itself: Compared with germline, one end of the junction differs, possibly owing to a read error. The chain joins TRBV7-7 to TRBJ2-2, with 12 positions matching TRBD1. Germline assignment: CDR1 SSHAT and CDR2 FNYEAQ (reference sequence). CDR3 length: 16 residues. The CDR3 coding sequence is TGTGCTAGCAGCGCGGGACAGGGGGCGCGGACCGGGGAGCTGTTTTTT. Its translation: CASSAGQGARTGELFF.

The rearrangement joins TRBV2 to TRBJ1-1; D possibly corresponds to TRBD1 (6 bases). Germline CDR1 SNHLY, CDR2 FYNNEI. The CDR3 length is 14 residues. V shed 9 bases and J shed 2 bases, with 16 bases lying between them. CDR3 amino acids: CASRYGQINTEAFF. CDR3 DNA: TGTGCCAGTCGATACGGACAGATAAACACTGAAGCTTTCTTT.

V and J are TRBV11-3 and TRBJ2-1; maybe TRBD2 (6 bases). Germline V CDR1 and CDR2: SGHNT, YENEEA. Trimming cost V 2 bases and J 1 base, with 12 bases left between them. The CDR3 totals 16 residues. CDR3 loop: CASSLQGGISYNEQFF. The CDR3 region has the DNA TGTGCCAGCAGCTTACAAGGAGGGATTTCCTACAATGAGCAGTTCTTC.

The chain has TRBV18 and TRBJ2-7; a possible D gene is TRBD2 (5 bases). The CDR3 totals 13 residues. Germline V CDR1 and CDR2: KGHSH, LQKENI. V lost 3 bases and J lost 4, with 10 bases in between. CDR3 protein: CASSPTRDYEQYF. In nucleotides, the CDR3 is TGTGCCAGCTCACCGACACGGGATTACGAGCAGTACTTC.

The chain joins TRBV5-6 to TRBJ2-1, with 8 bases identical to TRBD2. The V and J ends lost 4 bases and 6 bases, in that order; junction bases with no gene match: 9. Germline V gene lookup returns CDR1 SGHDT and CDR2 YYEEEE. There are 15 residues in the CDR3. CDR3 region: CASSPLTGGGNEQFF. The CDR3 region has the DNA TGTGCCAGCAGCCCCCTTACGGGAGGGGGCAATGAGCAGTTCTTC.

The rearrangement joins TRBV11-1 to TRBJ2-1; tentative D call: TRBD2 (5 bases). The CDR3 length is 15 residues. Deletions cut 1 base from V and 0 bases from J, with 7 bases between. Germline CDR1 reads SGHAT; CDR2 reads FQDESV (reference sequence). The CDR3 loop is CASSLGAGSYNEQFF. The CDR3 bases are TGTGCCAGCAGCTTAGGGGCGGGCTCCTACAATGAGCAGTTCTTC.